These 18 T cell receptor beta chains came from one sample sequenced in a study of T cells in tumors after PD-1 blockade. Generated by immunoSEQ multiplex PCR, the TCRdb table keeps only in-frame clones and is missing some. This table holds about 35,000 clones, roughly 73% found once. Sequencing was performed on PBMCs, taken before anti-PD-1 treatment. Receptor source: a human donor with basal cell carcinoma.

The chain's CDR3 is CASSPLTLTGEVTEAFF. DNA for the CDR3: TGTGCCAGCAGTCCTCTTACATTGACCGGGGAGGTTACTGAAGCTTTCTTT. The V gene is TRBV2, the J gene TRBJ1-1; D remains unclear. Trimming took 5 bases from V and 5 from J, leaving 24 bases between them. Germline assignment: CDR1 SNHLY and CDR2 FYNNEI. This CDR3 comprises 17 residues.

The chain recombines TRBV2 with TRBJ1-2; D not resolved. Germline V gives CDR1 SNHLY, CDR2 FYNNEI. The CDR3 sequence is 13 residues long. V dropped 6 bases and J dropped 8 bases, with 16 bases sitting between them. The DNA for the CDR3 is TGTGCCAGCAGCGACCTCTCGAAGAGCGGCTACACCTTC. Translation gives CASSDLSKSGYTF.

V usage is TRBV30 and J usage is TRBJ1-3; D is ambiguous. The CDR3 covers 12 residues. Deletions cut 0 bases from V and 9 bases from J, with 9 bases between. CDR1 and CDR2 (germline): GTSNPN, SVGIG (reference sequence). This CDR3 is CAWSVGGGTIYF. The CDR3 nucleotides read TGTGCCTGGAGTGTGGGCGGAGGCACCATATATTTT.

This clone appeared a few times. The gene calls are TRBV7-3 and TRBJ1-6; no firm D call. This CDR3 spans 13 amino acids. Germline CDR1 and CDR2: SGHTA and FQGTGA. The V end was cut by 3 bases, the J end by 10 bases, with 10 bases between. DNA for the CDR3: TGTGCCAGCAGCTTGGGAGGAGGGTCACCCCTCCACTTT. The encoded protein is CASSLGGGSPLHF.

The chain carries TRBV28 and TRBJ2-1; 9 bases match TRBD1. Losses at the gene ends were 0 bases for V and 7 bases for J; bases not matched to a gene: 7. Germline-derived CDR1 and CDR2 are MDHEN and SYDVKM. This CDR3 is 16 amino acids long. For the CDR3, the DNA is TGTGCCAGCAGTTTATGGGGACAGGGTGGCCTAAATGAGCAGTTCTTC. Its protein is CASSLWGQGGLNEQFF.

V is TRBV6-9 and J is TRBJ1-6; possible D gene TRBD1, 6 bases. Germline V CDR1 and CDR2: MNHGY, SVAAGI. With 8 bases removed from V and 0 bases from J, the gap between germline ends came to 20 bases. The CDR3 is 18 residues long. The CDR3 region is CASPLTGCQSSYNSPLHF. CDR3 sequence (DNA): TGTGCCAGCCCCCTGACAGGTTGTCAGAGCTCCTATAATTCACCCCTCCACTTT.

The table lists this clone with a count of one. The chain recombines TRBV27 with TRBJ2-3; 9 bases align to TRBD2. Germline values: CDR1 MNHEY, CDR2 SMNVEV (reference sequence). The CDR3 runs 17 residues. Unmatched junction bases numbered 11, after V lost 5 bases and J lost 2 bases. CDR3 coding DNA: TGTGCCAGCAGTCCCCGCCGTAGCGGGGGACCCACAGATACGCAGTATTTT. This sequence encodes CASSPRRSGGPTDTQYF.

The rearrangement joins TRBV7-2 to TRBJ2-7, with D possibly matching TRBD2 (6 bases). Germline V gene lookup returns CDR1 SGHTA and CDR2 FQGNSA. V lost 8 bases and J 0 bases, leaving 14 bases between the germline ends. This CDR3 region has 14 residues. Written as DNA, the CDR3 is TGTGCCAGCTGCTCGGGGAGGAGCTCCTACGAGCAGTACTTC. Its protein is CASCSGRSSYEQYF.

The chain recombines TRBV24-1 with TRBJ2-7; D call uncertain. This CDR3 has 12 amino acids. Per germline, CDR1 KGHDR and CDR2 SFDVKD. V lost 6 bases to trimming and J lost 0 bases, with 5 bases between them. CDR3 loop: CATSTSSYEQYF. DNA of the CDR3: TGTGCCACCAGTACCAGCTCCTACGAGCAGTACTTC.

The chain combines TRBV11-3 with TRBJ2-5, with a possible D match to TRBD2 (5 bases). The CDR3 is 17 residues long. Trimming took 5 bases from V and 4 from J, leaving 23 bases between them. Germline V gene sequence: CDR1 SGHNT, CDR2 YENEEA. The DNA of the CDR3 is TGTGCCAGCAGCCATTTTGGGGAGCACCCACCTCCAGAGACCCAGTACTTC. Translated, it gives CASSHFGEHPPPETQYF. Variable domain in full (rest from reference TRBV11-3 and TRBJ2-5): EAGVVQSPRYKIIEKKQPVAFWCNPISGHNTLYWYLQNLGQGPELLIRYENEEAVDDSQLPKDRFSAERLKGVDSTLKIQPAELGDSAVYLCASSHFGEHPPPETQYFGPGTRLLVL.

The chain links TRBV6-6 to TRBJ1-4; D call uncertain. In germline, CDR1 is MNHNY, CDR2 SVGAGI (reference sequence). This CDR3 spans 16 amino acids. The V gene lost 5 bases and the J gene lost 6 bases, with 19 bases spanning the gap. CDR3 nucleotides: TGTGCCAGCAGTAAAAGCCCGACGGCGGGTGATGAAAAACTGTTTTTT. This translates into CASSKSPTAGDEKLFF.

V usage is TRBV30 and J usage is TRBJ1-1; no definite D call. The V end was cut by 1 base, the J end by 1 base, with 10 bases between. The CDR3 is made up of 14 amino acids. CDR1 GTSNPN and CDR2 SVGIG come from the germline V gene (reference sequence). The CDR3 nucleotides read TGTGCCTGGAGTGAGGTGAGCTCGAACACTGAAGCTTTCTTT. Its protein product is CAWSEVSSNTEAFF.

The chain links TRBV7-3 to TRBJ2-7; D is possibly TRBD1 (5 bases). The length of the CDR3 is 15 residues. CDR1 is SGHTA, CDR2 FQGTGA, per germline. V was clipped by 5 bases and J by 0 bases, with 14 bases between them. DNA for the CDR3: TGTGCCAGCAGCCCCTCCAGACAGAGCTCCTACGAGCAGTACTTC. Translating gives CASSPSRQSSYEQYF. The variable domain in full, completed from reference TRBV7-3 and TRBJ2-7, reads GAGVSQTPSNKVTEKGKYVELRCDPISGHTALYWYRQSLGQGPEFLIYFQGTGAADDSGLPNDRFFAVRPEGSVSTLKIQRTERGDSAVYLCASSPSRQSSYEQYFGPGTRLTVT.

This clone was counted only a few times. The rearrangement links TRBV6-6 to TRBJ1-2; TRBD1 agrees at 7 bases. J was trimmed by 1 base and V by 6 bases; bases with no gene match: 5. This CDR3 has 14 amino acids. The germline V gene has CDR1 MNHNY and CDR2 SVGAGI (reference sequence). Here the CDR3 reads CASSRDSRNYGYTF. In nucleotides, the CDR3 is TGTGCCAGCAGCCGGGACAGCCGTAACTATGGCTACACCTTC.

V gene TRBV28 combines with J gene TRBJ2-7; 11 bases agree with TRBD2. Losses at the gene ends were 7 bases for V and 3 bases for J; bases not matched to a gene: 2. Germline V CDR1 and CDR2: MDHEN, SYDVKM. The CDR3 is made up of 13 amino acids. The CDR3 DNA reads as TGTGCCAGCATTAGCGGGGGGGGCTACGAGCAGTACTTC. It encodes CASISGGGYEQYF.

V gene TRBV5-1 combines with J gene TRBJ2-7, with a weak D call TRBD1 (5 bases). Germline assignment: CDR1 SGHRS and CDR2 YFSETQ. V lost 7 bases, J lost 2 bases, and 16 bases lay in between. The CDR3 consists of 14 residues. The CDR3 nucleotides are TGCGCCAGCGCTGTGGGTAGGGGTACCTACGAGCAGTACTTC. Translation: CASAVGRGTYEQYF.

The CDR3, as DNA: TGTGCCAGCAATTCAACGCGGGGTGAGCGAGCCAAAAACATTCAGTACTTC. It codes for CASNSTRGERAKNIQYF. V gene TRBV28 combines with J gene TRBJ2-4, with D perhaps TRBD2 (6 bases). Germline V gene data show CDR1 as MDHEN and CDR2 as SYDVKM. The V end lost 7 bases, the J end lost 0 bases, and 19 bases lay between the germline ends. The CDR3 length is 17 residues.

The chain carries TRBV19 and TRBJ2-1; D possibly matches TRBD1 or TRBD2 (5 bases each). V lost 5 bases to trimming and J lost 3 bases, with 14 bases between them. The CDR3 consists of 15 residues. CDR1 and CDR2 from the germline V gene are LNHDA and SQIVND (reference sequence). The CDR3 DNA is TGTGCCAGTAGTGTCGGGACCACCGACTACAATGAGCAGTTCTTC. Its protein product is CASSVGTTDYNEQFF.